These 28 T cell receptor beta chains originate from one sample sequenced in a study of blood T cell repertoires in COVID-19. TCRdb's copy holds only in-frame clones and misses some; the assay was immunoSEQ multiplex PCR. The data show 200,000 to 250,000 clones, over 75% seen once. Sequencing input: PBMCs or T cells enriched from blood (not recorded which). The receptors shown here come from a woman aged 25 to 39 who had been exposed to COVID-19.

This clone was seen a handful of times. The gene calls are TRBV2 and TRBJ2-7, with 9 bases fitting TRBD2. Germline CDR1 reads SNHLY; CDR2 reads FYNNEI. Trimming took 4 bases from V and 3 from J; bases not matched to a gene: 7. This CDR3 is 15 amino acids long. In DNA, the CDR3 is TGTGCCAGCAGTGTCGGCGGGGGGGGAGGCTACGAGCAGTACTTC. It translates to CASSVGGGGGYEQYF.

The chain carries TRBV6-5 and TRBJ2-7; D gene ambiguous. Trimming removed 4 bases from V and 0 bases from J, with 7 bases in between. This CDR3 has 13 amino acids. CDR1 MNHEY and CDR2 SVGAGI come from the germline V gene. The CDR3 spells CASSLADSYEQYF. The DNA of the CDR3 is TGTGCCAGCAGTTTGGCAGACTCCTACGAGCAGTACTTC.

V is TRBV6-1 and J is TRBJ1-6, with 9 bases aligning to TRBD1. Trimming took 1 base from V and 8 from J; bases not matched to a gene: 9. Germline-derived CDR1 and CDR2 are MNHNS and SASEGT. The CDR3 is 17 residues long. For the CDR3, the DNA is TGTGCCAGCAGTGAAGGATATAGGGGGACAGGGCATTCACCCCTCCACTTT. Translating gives CASSEGYRGTGHSPLHF.

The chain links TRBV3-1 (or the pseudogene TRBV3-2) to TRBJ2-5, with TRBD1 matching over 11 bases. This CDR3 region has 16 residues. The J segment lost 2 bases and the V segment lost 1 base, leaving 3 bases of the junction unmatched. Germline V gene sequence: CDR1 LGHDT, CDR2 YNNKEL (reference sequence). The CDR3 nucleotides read TGTGCCAGCAGCCAAGCGGACAGGGGGCAACAAGAGACCCAGTACTTC. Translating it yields CASSQADRGQQETQYF.

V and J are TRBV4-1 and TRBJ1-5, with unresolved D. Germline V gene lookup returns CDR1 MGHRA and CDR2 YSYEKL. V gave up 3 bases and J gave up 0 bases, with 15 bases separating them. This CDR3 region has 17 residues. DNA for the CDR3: TGCGCCAGCAGCCAGCCCTTTGGTCCAGATAGCAATCAGCCCCAGCATTTT. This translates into CASSQPFGPDSNQPQHF.

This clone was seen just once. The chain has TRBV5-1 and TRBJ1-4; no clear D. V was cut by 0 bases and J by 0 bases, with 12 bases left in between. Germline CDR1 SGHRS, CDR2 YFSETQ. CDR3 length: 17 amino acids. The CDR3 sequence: CASSLGGSLPTNEKLFF. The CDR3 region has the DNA TGCGCCAGCAGCTTGGGCGGCAGCCTTCCAACTAATGAAAAACTGTTTTTT.

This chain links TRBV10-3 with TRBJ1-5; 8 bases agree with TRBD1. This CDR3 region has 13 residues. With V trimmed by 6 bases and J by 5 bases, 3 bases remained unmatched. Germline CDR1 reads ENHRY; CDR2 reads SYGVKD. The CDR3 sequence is CAISRTGYQPQHF. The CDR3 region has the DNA TGTGCCATCAGCCGGACAGGGTATCAGCCCCAGCATTTT.

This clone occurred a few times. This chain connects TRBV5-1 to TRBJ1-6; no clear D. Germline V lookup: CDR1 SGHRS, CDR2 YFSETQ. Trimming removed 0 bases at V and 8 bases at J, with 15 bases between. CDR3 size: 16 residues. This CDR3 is CASSLAGGKQDSPLHF. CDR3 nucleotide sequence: TGCGCCAGCAGCTTGGCGGGAGGGAAACAAGATTCACCCCTCCACTTT.

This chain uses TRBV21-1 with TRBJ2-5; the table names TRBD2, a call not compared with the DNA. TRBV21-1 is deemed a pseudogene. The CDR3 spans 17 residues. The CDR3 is CASSKSSDAGLQETQYF. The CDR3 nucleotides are TGTGCCAGCAGCAAATCTTCCGACGCGGGATTACAAGAGACCCAGTACTTC.

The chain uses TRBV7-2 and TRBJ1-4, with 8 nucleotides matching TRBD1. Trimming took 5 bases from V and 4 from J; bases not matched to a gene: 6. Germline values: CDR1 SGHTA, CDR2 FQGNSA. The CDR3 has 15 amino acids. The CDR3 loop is CASSIRTGFNEKLFF. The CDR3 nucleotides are TGTGCCAGCAGCATCCGGACAGGGTTTAATGAAAAACTGTTTTTT.

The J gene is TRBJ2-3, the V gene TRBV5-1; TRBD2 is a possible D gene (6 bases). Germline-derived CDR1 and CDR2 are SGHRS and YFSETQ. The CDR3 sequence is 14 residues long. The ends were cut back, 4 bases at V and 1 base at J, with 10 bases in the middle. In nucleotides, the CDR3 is TGCGCCAGCAGCCAATCTAGCGGCACAGATACGCAGTATTTT. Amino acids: CASSQSSGTDTQYF.

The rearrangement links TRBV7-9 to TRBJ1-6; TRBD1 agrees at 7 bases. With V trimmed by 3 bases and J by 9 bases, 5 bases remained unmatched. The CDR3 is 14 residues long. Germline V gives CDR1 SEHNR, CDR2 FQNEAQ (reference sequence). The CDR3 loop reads CASSLVDRVSPLHF. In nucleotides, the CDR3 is TGTGCCAGCAGCTTGGTTGACAGGGTTTCACCCCTCCACTTT.

The CDR3 loop reads CASSLVRPRSSDTQYF. CDR3 bases: TGCGCCAGCAGCTTAGTCAGGCCCCGCTCCTCAGATACGCAGTATTTT. The genes are TRBV5-1 and TRBJ2-3; D is unclear. The CDR3 runs to 16 residues. V shed 2 bases and J shed 4 bases, with 17 bases lying between them. The V gene's germline CDR1 is SGHRS and CDR2 YFSETQ.

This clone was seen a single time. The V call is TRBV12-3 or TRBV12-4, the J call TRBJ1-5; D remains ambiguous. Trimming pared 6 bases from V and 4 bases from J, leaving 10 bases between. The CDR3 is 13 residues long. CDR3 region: CASRRSENQPQHF. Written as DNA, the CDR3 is TGTGCCAGCAGACGTTCAGAAAATCAGCCCCAGCATTTT.

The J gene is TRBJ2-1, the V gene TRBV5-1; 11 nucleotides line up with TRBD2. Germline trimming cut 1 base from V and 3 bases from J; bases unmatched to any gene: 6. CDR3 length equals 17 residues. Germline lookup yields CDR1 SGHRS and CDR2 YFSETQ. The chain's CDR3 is CASSLTSGRRLYNEQFF. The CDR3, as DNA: TGCGCCAGCAGCTTGACTAGCGGGAGAAGGCTCTACAATGAGCAGTTCTTC.

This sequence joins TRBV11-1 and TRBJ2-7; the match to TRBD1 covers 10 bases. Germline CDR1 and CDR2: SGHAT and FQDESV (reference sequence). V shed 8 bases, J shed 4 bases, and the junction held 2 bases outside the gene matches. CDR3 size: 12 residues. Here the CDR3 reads CASEGQGYEQYF. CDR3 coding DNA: TGTGCCAGCGAGGGACAGGGGTACGAGCAGTACTTC.

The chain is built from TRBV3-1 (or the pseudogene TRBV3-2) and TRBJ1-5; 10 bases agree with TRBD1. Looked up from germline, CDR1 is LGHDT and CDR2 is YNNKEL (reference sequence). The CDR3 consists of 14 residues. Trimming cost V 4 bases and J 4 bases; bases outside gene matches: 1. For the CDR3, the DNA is TGTGCCAGCAGCCGGACAGGGGGAAATCAGCCCCAGCATTTT. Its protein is CASSRTGGNQPQHF.

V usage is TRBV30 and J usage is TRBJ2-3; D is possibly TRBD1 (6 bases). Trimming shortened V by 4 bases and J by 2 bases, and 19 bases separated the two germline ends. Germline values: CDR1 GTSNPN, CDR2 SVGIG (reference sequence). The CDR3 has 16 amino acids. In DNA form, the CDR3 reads TGTGCCTGGACCTCCCGGACACGGGACATCACAGATACGCAGTATTTT. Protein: CAWTSRTRDITDTQYF.

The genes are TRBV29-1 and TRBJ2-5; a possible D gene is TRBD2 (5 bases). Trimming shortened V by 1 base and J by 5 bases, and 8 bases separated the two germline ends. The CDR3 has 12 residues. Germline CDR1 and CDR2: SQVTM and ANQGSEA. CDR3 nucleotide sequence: TGCAGCGTTGAAGGGACGGGGGAGACCCAGTACTTC. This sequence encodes CSVEGTGETQYF.

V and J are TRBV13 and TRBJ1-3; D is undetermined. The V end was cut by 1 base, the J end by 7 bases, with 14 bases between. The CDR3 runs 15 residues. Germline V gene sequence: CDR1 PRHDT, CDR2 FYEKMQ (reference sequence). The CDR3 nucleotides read TGTGCCAGCAGCTTAGCGTTGTCTAGCGGGAACACCATATATTTT. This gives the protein CASSLALSSGNTIYF.

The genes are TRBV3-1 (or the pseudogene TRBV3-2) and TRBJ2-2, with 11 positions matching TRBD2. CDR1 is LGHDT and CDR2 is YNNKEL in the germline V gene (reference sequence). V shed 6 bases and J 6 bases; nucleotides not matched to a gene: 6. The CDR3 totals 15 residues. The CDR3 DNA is TGTGCCAGCAGGGCCGGGACTAGCGGACCCGGGGAGCTGTTTTTT. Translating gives CASRAGTSGPGELFF.

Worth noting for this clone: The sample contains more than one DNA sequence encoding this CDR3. CDR3 sequence (DNA): TGCGCCAGCAGCCCCGGACAGGGCGGCTATGGCTACACCTTC. It specifies CASSPGQGGYGYTF. This sequence joins TRBV5-1 and TRBJ1-2, with TRBD1 matching over 8 bases. CDR1 is SGHRS and CDR2 is YFSETQ in the germline V gene. V was pared by 4 bases and J by 4 bases, with 6 bases of the junction left unmatched. CDR3 length: 14 amino acids.

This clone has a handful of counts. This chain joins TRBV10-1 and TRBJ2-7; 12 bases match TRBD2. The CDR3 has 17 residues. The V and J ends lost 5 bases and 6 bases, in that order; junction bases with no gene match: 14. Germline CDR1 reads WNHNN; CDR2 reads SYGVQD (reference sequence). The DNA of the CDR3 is TGCGCCAGCAGTCCTACCCGACTAGCGGGAGTGGGAAGCGAGCAGTACTTC. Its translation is CASSPTRLAGVGSEQYF.

The CDR3 DNA is TGCGCCAGCAGCCAAGATGGGGCCACCTACGAGCAGTACTTC. Amino acid sequence: CASSQDGATYEQYF. The chain employs TRBV4-1 and TRBJ2-7, with D possibly TRBD1 on 5 matching bases. Germline loops: CDR1 MGHRA, CDR2 YSYEKL. The CDR3 extends over 14 amino acids. Trimming shortened V by 0 bases and J by 2 bases, and 8 bases separated the two germline ends.

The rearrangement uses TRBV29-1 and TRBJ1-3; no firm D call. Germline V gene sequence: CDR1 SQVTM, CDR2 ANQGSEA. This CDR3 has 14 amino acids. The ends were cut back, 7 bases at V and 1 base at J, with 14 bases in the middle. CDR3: CSAVGSTSGNTIYF. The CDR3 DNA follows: TGCAGCGCCGTGGGCAGTACTTCTGGAAACACCATATATTTT.

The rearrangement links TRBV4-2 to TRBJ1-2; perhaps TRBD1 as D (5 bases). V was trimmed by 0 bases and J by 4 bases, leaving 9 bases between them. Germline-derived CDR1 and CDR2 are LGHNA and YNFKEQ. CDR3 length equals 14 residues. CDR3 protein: CASSQDVGVYGYTF. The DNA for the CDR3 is TGTGCCAGCAGCCAAGATGTAGGGGTCTATGGCTACACCTTC.

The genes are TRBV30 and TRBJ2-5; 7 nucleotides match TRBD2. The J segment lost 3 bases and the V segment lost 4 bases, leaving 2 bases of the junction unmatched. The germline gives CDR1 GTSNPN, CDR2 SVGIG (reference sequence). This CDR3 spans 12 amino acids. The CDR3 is CAWTSGKETQYF. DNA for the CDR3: TGTGCCTGGACTAGCGGAAAAGAGACCCAGTACTTC.

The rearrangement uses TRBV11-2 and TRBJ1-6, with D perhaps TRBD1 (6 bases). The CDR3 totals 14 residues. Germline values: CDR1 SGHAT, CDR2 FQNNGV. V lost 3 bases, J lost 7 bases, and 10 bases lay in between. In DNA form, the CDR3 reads TGTGCCAGCAGCTTGGGACACGGAAATTCACCCCTCCACTTT. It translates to CASSLGHGNSPLHF.